The 2 T cell receptor beta chains in this list originate from one sample, sequenced in a study of T-cell reconstitution after alpha-beta-depleted transplantation in children. The TCRbeta library incorporated unique molecular identifiers. Each CDR3 protein gets one entry after TCRdb re-called the PCR reads with MiXCR. The data show a few hundred thousand distinct CDR3 sequences, around 20% seen once. The sample here was PBMCs from the stem cell graft donor, taken from the stem cell graft. All receptors come from a human donor who donated a stem cell graft to a child with acute myeloid leukemia.

This clonotype was detected a few times. The chain is built from TRBV6-5 and TRBJ2-1; D unresolved. The V end lost 0 bases, the J end lost 9 bases, and 9 bases lay between the germline ends. This CDR3 has 13 residues. The germline CDR1 and CDR2 sequences are MNHEY and SVGAGI. The CDR3 DNA reads TGTGCCAGCAGTTACTCGGTCGGTCTTGAGCAGTTCTTC. This codes for CASSYSVGLEQFF.

This chain links TRBV18 with TRBJ2-3, with 9 bases that match TRBD2. The V and J ends lost 2 bases and 3 bases, in that order; junction bases with no gene match: 6. This CDR3 is 16 amino acids long. CDR1 and CDR2 from the germline V gene are KGHSH and LQKENI. CDR3 bases: TGTGCCAGCTCACCATTTCCCCTAGCGGGAACAGATACGCAGTATTTT. Protein sequence: CASSPFPLAGTDTQYF.